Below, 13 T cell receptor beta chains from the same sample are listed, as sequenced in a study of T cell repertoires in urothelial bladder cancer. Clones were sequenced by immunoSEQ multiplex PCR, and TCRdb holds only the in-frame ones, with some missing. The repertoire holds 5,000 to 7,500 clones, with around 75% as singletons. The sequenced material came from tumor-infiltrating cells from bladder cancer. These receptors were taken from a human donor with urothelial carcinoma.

The CDR3 region is CASSTQTGNYGYTF. The CDR3 DNA reads as TGTGCCAGCAGCACTCAGACAGGCAACTATGGCTACACCTTC. V and J are TRBV7-2 and TRBJ1-2, with D tentatively TRBD1 (6 bases). CDR1 and CDR2 (germline): SGHTA, FQGNSA. V was pared by 5 bases and J by 2 bases, with 12 bases between. This CDR3 contains 14 residues.

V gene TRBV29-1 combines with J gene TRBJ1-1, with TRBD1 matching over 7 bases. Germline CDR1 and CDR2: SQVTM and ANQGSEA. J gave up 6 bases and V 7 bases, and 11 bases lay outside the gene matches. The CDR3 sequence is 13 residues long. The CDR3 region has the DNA TGCAGCGCCCGAGAGACAGGGATTTCTGAAGCTTTCTTT. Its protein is CSARETGISEAFF.

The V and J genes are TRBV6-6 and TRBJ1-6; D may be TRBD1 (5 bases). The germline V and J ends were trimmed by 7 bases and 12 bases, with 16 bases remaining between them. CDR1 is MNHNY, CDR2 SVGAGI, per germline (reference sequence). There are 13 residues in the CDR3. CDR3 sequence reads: CASKVGTGKPLHF. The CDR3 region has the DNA TGTGCCAGCAAAGTTGGTACAGGTAAACCCCTCCACTTT.

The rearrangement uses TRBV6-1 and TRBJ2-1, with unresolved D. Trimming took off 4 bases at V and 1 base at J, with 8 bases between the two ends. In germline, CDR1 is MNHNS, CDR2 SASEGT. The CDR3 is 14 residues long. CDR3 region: CASSVMRSYNEQFF. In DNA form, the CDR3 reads TGTGCCAGCAGTGTTATGAGGTCCTACAATGAGCAGTTCTTC.

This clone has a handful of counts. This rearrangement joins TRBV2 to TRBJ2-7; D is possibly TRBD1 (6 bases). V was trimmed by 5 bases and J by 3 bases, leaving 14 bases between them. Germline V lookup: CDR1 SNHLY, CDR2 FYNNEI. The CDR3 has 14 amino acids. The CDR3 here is CASSPTDSYYEQYF. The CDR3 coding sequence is TGTGCCAGCAGTCCGACGGACAGTTACTACGAGCAGTACTTC.

The CDR3: CASSKDGYGYTF. The CDR3 coding sequence is TGTGCCAGCAGCAAGGACGGTTATGGCTACACCTTC. The chain has TRBV7-9 and TRBJ1-2, with D unresolved. Germline lookup yields CDR1 SEHNR and CDR2 FQNEAQ (reference sequence). Trimming took off 5 bases at V and 5 bases at J, with 9 bases between the two ends. The CDR3 loop spans 12 amino acids.

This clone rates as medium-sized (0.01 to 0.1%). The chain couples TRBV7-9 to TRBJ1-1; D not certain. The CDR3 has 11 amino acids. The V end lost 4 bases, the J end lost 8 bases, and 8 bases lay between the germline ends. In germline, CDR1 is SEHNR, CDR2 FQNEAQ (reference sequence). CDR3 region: CASSYPQEAFF. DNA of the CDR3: TGTGCCAGCAGCTATCCACAAGAAGCTTTCTTT.

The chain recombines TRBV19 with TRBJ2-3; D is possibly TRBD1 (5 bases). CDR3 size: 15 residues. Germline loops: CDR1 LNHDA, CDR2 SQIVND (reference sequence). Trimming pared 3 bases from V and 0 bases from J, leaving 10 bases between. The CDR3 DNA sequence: TGTGCCAGTAGTATCGACAGAGCCAGCACAGATACGCAGTATTTT. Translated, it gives CASSIDRASTDTQYF. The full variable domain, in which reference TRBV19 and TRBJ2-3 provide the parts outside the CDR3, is DGGITQSPKYLFRKEGQNVTLSCEQNLNHDAMYWYRQDPGQGLRLIYYSQIVNDFQKGDIAEGYSVSREKKESFPLTVTSAQKNPTAFYLCASSIDRASTDTQYFGPGTRLTVL.

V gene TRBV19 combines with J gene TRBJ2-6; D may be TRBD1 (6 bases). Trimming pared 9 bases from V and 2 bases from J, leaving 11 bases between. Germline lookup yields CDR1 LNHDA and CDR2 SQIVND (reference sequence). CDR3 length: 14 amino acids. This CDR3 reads CASQAGAGANVLTF. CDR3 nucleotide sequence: TGTGCCAGCCAAGCAGGGGCTGGGGCCAACGTCCTGACTTTC.

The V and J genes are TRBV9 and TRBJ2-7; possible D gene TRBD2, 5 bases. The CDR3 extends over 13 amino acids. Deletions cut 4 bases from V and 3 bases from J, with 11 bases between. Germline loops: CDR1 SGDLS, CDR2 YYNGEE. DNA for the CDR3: TGTGCCAGCAGCAGAGGAGGTAGCTACGAGCAGTACTTC. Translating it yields CASSRGGSYEQYF.

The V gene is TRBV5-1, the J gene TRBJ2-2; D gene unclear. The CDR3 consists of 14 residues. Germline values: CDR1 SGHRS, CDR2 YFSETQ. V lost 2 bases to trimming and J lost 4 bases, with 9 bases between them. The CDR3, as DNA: TGCGCCAGCAGCTTTTTTGGGGTCACCGGGGAGCTGTTTTTT. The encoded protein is CASSFFGVTGELFF.

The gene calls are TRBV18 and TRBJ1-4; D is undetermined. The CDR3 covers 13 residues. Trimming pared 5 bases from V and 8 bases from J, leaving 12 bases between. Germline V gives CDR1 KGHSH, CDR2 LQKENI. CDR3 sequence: CASSETREEKLFF. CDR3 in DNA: TGTGCCAGCTCAGAGACACGGGAAGAAAAACTGTTTTTT.

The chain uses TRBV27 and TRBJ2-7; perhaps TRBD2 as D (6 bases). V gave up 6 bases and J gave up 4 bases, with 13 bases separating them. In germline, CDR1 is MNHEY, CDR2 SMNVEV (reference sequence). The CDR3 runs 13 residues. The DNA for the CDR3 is TGTGCCAGCAGCCCCAATAGCGGTTACGAGCAGTACTTC. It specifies CASSPNSGYEQYF.